Listed below are T cell receptor beta chains from one sample, sequenced in a study of shared clonotypes between healthy human individuals. Clones were read by immunoSEQ multiplex PCR, and TCRdb kept only the in-frame ones, dropping some. The sample has around 700,000 clones, more than 70% seen once; the top ten hold 1.5% to 2%. The material sequenced was memory CD4+ T cells sorted from blood. The receptors derive from a woman aged 30 to 39 in good health. Both conserved end residues are part of each CDR3. A D gene is named only where the DNA matches it firmly. Size is omitted from some rows. Given values are once, few, many or a class for expanded clones.

d_gene	v_gene	abundance	j_gene	CDR3aa	CDR3nt
-	TRBV5-1	many	TRBJ2-2	CASSTGLRNTGELFF	TGCGCCAGCAGCACCGGACTAAGGAACACCGGGGAGCTGTTTTTT
-	TRBV5-1	once	TRBJ2-1	CASSLEGGYNEQFF	TGCGCCAGCAGTTTGGAGGGCGGTTACAATGAGCAGTTCTTC
-	TRBV5-1	-	TRBJ2-5	CASSDLTPGKKTQYF	TGCGCCAGCAGCGATCTGACCCCAGGGAAAAAGACCCAGTACTTC
TRBD1	TRBV7-2	few	TRBJ1-2	CASSPWDRGTLGYGYTF	TGTGCCAGCAGCCCATGGGACAGGGGAACACTAGGCTATGGCTACACCTTC
-	TRBV27	-	TRBJ2-2	CASGFRVTGELFF	TGTGCCAGCGGCTTTAGGGTCACCGGGGAGCTGTTTTTT
-	TRBV18	once	TRBJ2-2	CASSPWAGELFF	TGTGCCAGCTCACCATGGGCCGGGGAGCTGTTTTTT
TRBD2	TRBV5-1	-	TRBJ2-1	CASSSSSGGYNEQFF	TGCGCCAGCAGCTCTTCTAGCGGGGGCTACAATGAGCAGTTCTTC
-	TRBV6-5	-	TRBJ1-1	CASRYDPGRTEAFF	TGTGCCAGCAGATATGACCCCGGGAGGACTGAAGCTTTCTTT
TRBD2	TRBV6-6	-	TRBJ2-5	CASSRLAGGRETQYF	TGTGCCAGCAGTCGACTAGCGGGAGGTCGGGAGACCCAGTACTTC
-	TRBV5-8	-	TRBJ1-5	CASSLRGGPQHF	TGTGCCAGCAGCTTGAGGGGCGGTCCCCAGCATTTT
TRBD2	TRBV7-9	-	TRBJ2-7	CASSLGSGRGIYEQYF	TGTGCCAGCAGCTTAGGTAGCGGGAGGGGAATTTACGAGCAGTACTTC
-	TRBV5-8	-	TRBJ1-5	CASSYQVGGNQPQHF	TGTGCCAGCAGCTACCAAGTAGGGGGCAATCAGCCCCAGCATTTT
-	TRBV5-6	-	TRBJ2-3	CASSFYRPIYTDTQYF	TGTGCCAGCAGCTTTTATCGGCCCATCTACACAGATACGCAGTATTTT
-	TRBV5-1	-	TRBJ1-4	CASSLELGRATNEKLFF	TGCGCCAGCAGCTTGGAGTTGGGCAGAGCAACTAATGAAAAACTGTTTTTT
TRBD2	TRBV28	-	TRBJ2-7	CASRPLGRSYEQYF	TGTGCCAGCCGTCCCCTCGGGAGGTCTTACGAGCAGTACTTC
-	TRBV30	-	TRBJ2-5	CAWQPVGNTQYF	TGTGCCTGGCAACCAGTGGGGAATACCCAGTACTTC
TRBD1	TRBV6-5	-	TRBJ2-1	CASSLQPGTGLGEQFF	TGTGCCAGCAGTTTACAGCCCGGGACAGGGTTGGGTGAGCAGTTCTTC
-	TRBV19	-	TRBJ1-5	CASSGQNQPQHF	TGTGCCAGTAGTGGGCAGAATCAGCCCCAGCATTTT
-	TRBV19	-	TRBJ2-7	CASSIDSLSYEQYF	TGTGCCAGTAGTATAGATTCGTTGTCCTACGAGCAGTACTTC
-	TRBV28	-	TRBJ2-7	CASSLWAYEQYF	TGTGCCAGCAGTTTATGGGCGTACGAGCAGTACTTC
-	TRBV7-3	-	TRBJ2-3	CASSLTIGLATDTQYF	TGTGCCAGCAGCTTAACCATAGGGCTAGCTACAGATACGCAGTATTTT
-	TRBV5-1	-	TRBJ2-1	CASSFGGNEQFF	TGCGCCAGCAGCTTTGGGGGGAATGAGCAGTTCTTC
-	TRBV11-2	-	TRBJ2-3	CASSFHPGSEGNTQYF	TGTGCCAGCAGCTTTCATCCAGGGAGTGAAGGGAATACGCAGTATTTT
-	TRBV15	-	TRBJ2-7	CATSTRDGTYEQYF	TGTGCCACCAGCACCCGGGACGGAACATACGAGCAGTACTTC
TRBD1	TRBV5-1	-	TRBJ2-5	CASSLLGQGGETQYF	TGCGCCAGCAGCCTCCTAGGACAGGGCGGGGAGACCCAGTACTTC
-	TRBV7-9	once	TRBJ1-2	CASSLAEGGTNYTF	TGTGCCAGCAGCTTAGCAGAGGGAGGAACCAACTACACCTTC
-	TRBV2	few	TRBJ2-2	CASRVTNTGELFF	TGTGCCAGCAGAGTTACCAACACCGGGGAGCTGTTTTTT
TRBD1	TRBV27	-	TRBJ1-1	CASSSDYGQGGTEAFF	TGTGCCAGCAGTTCAGACTATGGACAGGGAGGCACTGAAGCTTTCTTT
-	TRBV27	once	TRBJ2-7	CASSFGRGKYEQYF	TGTGCCAGCAGTTTCGGAAGGGGGAAGTACGAGCAGTACTTC
TRBD1	TRBV2	-	TRBJ1-5	CASRGDRNQPQHF	TGTGCCAGCAGGGGGGACAGAAATCAGCCCCAGCATTTT
-	TRBV5-1	many	TRBJ2-1	CASSLDTGSYNEQFF	TGCGCCAGCAGCTTGGATACTGGTTCCTACAATGAGCAGTTCTTC
-	TRBV25-1	once	TRBJ2-1	CASGRAPNEQFF	TGTGCCAGCGGCAGGGCCCCTAATGAGCAGTTCTTC
-	TRBV29-1	-	TRBJ2-2	CSVGGVGVGDTGELFF	TGCAGCGTTGGGGGAGTGGGTGTCGGAGACACCGGGGAGCTGTTTTTT